This TCR beta chain was sequenced during a study of T cells in Graves' hyperthyroidism and ophthalmopathy (dated by TCRdb to about 2019). General notes on the study: Peripheral blood samples were taken at initial diagnosis, before any treatment was given. A discovery cohort of roughly 100 patients, 43 with Graves' ophthalmopathy and over 55 with stable Graves' hyperthyroidism, was used to find distinguishing TCR V-J signatures. For training and testing, the 100 or so patients in the discovery cohort were randomly divided in a 7:3 ratio. Whether ophthalmopathy could be predicted prospectively was tested in an independent validation cohort made up of roughly 20 hyperthyroidism patients plus 17 patients who later progressed to ophthalmopathy. Once sampling was done, hyperthyroidism patients were given methimazole at a starting dose of 30 mg daily, whereas ophthalmopathy patients were given high-dose intravenous methylprednisolone. The paper describes TCR Vbeta CDR3 sequencing of more than 120 peripheral blood samples, made up of 43 ophthalmopathy patients, over 70 hyperthyroidism patients and 17 progressor patients. The study also compared thyroid tissue and blood T-cell repertoires from about 6 Graves' hyperthyroidism patients.

According to the germline V gene, CDR1 reads MDHEN and CDR2 reads SYDVKM. The CDR3 spans 17 residues, from the cysteine through the phenylalanine. Of the read, only the CDR3 DNA is kept; its 51 bases are in frame from base 1. V was cut back by 4 bases and J by 1 base, leaving a gap of 16 bases between them. A patient counted as having stable Graves' hyperthyroidism if no progression to ophthalmopathy occurred over 18 months of follow-up. Hyperthyroidism patients were aged 18 to 65 years and newly diagnosed, with disease duration of less than 2 months. Exclusion was applied to patients with uncontrolled infections, other autoimmune diseases, pregnancy or lactation. Clinical symptoms, serum thyroxine and TRAb, thyroid ultrasound, and orbital computed tomography formed the basis for the diagnoses. PBMCs were isolated from approximately 10 ml of fresh peripheral blood by Ficoll-Paque density gradient centrifugation. Total RNA was extracted using Trizol reagent, and RNA quality was assessed on an Agilent 2100 Bioanalyzer.

The full study reports these points: In validation, the model predicted progression to ophthalmopathy with 65% to 71% sensitivity and around 72% specificity, a median of about six months before onset. No statistical method was used to fix the sample size in advance, and group allocation was not hidden from the investigators. Blood samples also contained most of the expanded thyroid clonotypes (frequency above 0.001), which suggests that blood repertoires may reflect thyroid immune responses. Ophthalmopathy was separated from stable hyperthyroidism by a 13 V-J signature model, with 85% to 90% sensitivity and just over 81% specificity obtained in cross-validation and 80%/75% obtained in testing.

The TCR beta CDR3 regions were amplified from RNA transcripts. For the first round of RT-PCR on the TCR CDR3, the HTBI primer set was used together with the Qiagen OneStep RT-PCR kit. Libraries were constructed in a second round of multiplex PCR, after which size selection and purification were performed. The libraries were sequenced on an Illumina HiSeq2000 using paired-end 100 bp reads. The study's processing was this. SOAPnuke was used to process the raw data, with reads discarded if the reads contained adapters or uncalled bases, had a mean Phred below 15, or lacked an exact constant-primer or identifier match. High-quality paired reads were merged with COPE v1.2.5, and unique nucleotide sequences were defined as clonotypes. MiTCR v1.1 was used to align the clonotypes against IMGT TRBV, TRBD and TRBJ reference segments. The analysis included only V-J combinations with a frequency above 0.0001, which together covered 98% to 99.2% of the repertoires. A TCS score was defined as the ratio between F50 (clonal expansion) and ExV (chaos), using BLOSUM62-based TCRdist between CDR3 peptides within each V-J. Welch's t-statistics and random forest reduced 500 to 550 V-J features to fewer than 15, which were used in a naive Bayes classifier (R e1071). TCRdb trimmed the raw reads at Q25, called clones with MiXCR and kept productive beta chains. Rows are combined by CDR3 protein, so each entry shows the most common genes and DNA. Clone size and V and J calls follow TCRdb, not the original study. Across this sample there are about 700,000 distinct CDR3 sequences, with 11% to 15% seen only once. 10% of the sample is held by the ten biggest clonotypes.

This clonotype was seen ten or more times. Its recognized antigen is unknown. It has no much larger one-base neighbor in the sample; base qualities were not kept. The source material was blood. The chain is assembled from TRBV28 and TRBJ2-2; the D gene is possibly TRBD1, with 6 bases matching. The sequence derives from a woman younger than 35 with Graves' hyperthyroidism. The CDR3 amino acid sequence is: CASSSQKGHGNTGELFF. The nucleotide sequence reads as follows: TGTGCCAGCAGTTCCCAAAAGGGACACGGGAACACCGGGGAGCTGTTTTTT.